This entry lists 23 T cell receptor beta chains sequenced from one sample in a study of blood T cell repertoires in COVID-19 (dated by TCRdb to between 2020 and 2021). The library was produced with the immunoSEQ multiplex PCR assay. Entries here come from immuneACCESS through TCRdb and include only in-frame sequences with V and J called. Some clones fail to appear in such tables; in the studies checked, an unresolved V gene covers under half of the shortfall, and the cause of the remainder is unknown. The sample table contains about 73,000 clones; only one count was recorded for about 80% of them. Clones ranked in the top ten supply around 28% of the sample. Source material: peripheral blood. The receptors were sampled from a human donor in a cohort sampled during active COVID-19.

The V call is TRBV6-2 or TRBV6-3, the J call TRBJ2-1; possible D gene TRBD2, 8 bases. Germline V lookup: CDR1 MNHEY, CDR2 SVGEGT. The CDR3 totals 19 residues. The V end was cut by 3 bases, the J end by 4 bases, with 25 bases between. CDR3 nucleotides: TGTGCCAGCAGTTATCCGGCGGGGGGCCCCAGGGGGTTGTACAATGAGCAGTTCTTC. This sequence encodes CASSYPAGGPRGLYNEQFF.

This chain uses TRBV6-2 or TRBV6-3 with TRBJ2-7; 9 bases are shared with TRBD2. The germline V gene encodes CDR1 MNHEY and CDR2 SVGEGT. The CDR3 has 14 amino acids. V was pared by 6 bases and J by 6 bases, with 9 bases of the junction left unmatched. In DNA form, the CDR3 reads TGTGCCAGCAGCGGCATTGGAGCGGGGGGCGAGCAGTACTTC. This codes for CASSGIGAGGEQYF.

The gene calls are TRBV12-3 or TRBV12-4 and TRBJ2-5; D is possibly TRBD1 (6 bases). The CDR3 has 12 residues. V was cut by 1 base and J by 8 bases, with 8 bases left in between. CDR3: CASSLGGLTQYF. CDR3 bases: TGTGCCAGCAGTTTAGGGGGGCTAACCCAGTACTTC.

CDR3 protein: CASSQGSQSHRGETQYF. The CDR3 nucleotides are TGTGCCAGCAGCCAAGGGTCGCAAAGCCACCGAGGAGAGACCCAGTACTTC. This chain uses TRBV3-1 (or the pseudogene TRBV3-2) with TRBJ2-5; D gene unclear. CDR3 size: 17 residues. Germline V gene lookup returns CDR1 LGHDT and CDR2 YNNKEL (reference sequence). The ends were cut back, 1 base at V and 4 bases at J, with 19 bases in the middle.

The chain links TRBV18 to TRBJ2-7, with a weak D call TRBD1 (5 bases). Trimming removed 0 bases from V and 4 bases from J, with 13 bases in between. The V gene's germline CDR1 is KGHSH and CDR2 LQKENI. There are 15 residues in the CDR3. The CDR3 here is CASSPPSRQGYEQYF. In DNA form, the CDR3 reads TGTGCCAGCTCACCACCGAGTAGGCAGGGTTACGAGCAGTACTTC.

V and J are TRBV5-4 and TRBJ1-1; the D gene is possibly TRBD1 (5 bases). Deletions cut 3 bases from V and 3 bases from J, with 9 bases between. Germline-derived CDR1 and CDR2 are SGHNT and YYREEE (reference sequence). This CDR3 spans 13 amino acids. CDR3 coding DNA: TGTGCCAGCAGCTCCGCGGGGCACACTGAAGCTTTCTTT. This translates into CASSSAGHTEAFF.

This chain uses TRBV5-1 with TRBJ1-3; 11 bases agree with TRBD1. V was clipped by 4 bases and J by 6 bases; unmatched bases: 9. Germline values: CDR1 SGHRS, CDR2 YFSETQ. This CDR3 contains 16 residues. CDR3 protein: CASSTGQGARENTIYF. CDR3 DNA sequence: TGCGCCAGCAGCACCGGACAGGGGGCGCGAGAAAACACCATATATTTT.

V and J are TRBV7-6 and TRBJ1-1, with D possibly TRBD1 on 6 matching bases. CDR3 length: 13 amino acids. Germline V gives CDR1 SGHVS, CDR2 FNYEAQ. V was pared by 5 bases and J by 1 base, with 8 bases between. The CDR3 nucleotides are TGTGCCAGCAGCGCCAGGGGGAACACTGAAGCTTTCTTT. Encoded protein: CASSARGNTEAFF.

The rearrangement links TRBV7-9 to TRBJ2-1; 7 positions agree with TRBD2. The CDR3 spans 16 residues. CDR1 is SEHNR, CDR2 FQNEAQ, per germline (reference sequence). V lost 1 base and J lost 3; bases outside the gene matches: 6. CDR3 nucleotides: TGTGCCAGCAGCTTAGTGGGCGGGGGTTACTACAATGAGCAGTTCTTC. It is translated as CASSLVGGGYYNEQFF.

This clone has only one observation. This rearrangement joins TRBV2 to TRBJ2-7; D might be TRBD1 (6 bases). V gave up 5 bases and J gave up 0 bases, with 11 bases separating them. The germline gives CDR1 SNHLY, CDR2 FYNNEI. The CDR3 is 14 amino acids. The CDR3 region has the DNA TGTGCCAGCAGTCCTCGGGACAACTCCTACGAGCAGTACTTC. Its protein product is CASSPRDNSYEQYF.

The CDR3: CAVMERRRNGYTF. The DNA for the CDR3 is TGTGCCGTCATGGAGCGGAGGCGAAATGGCTACACCTTC. The chain links TRBV6-5 to TRBJ1-2; D gene ambiguous. The V and J ends lost 11 bases and 6 bases respectively, with 19 bases between them. The germline V gene encodes CDR1 MNHEY and CDR2 SVGAGI. The CDR3 contains 13 residues.

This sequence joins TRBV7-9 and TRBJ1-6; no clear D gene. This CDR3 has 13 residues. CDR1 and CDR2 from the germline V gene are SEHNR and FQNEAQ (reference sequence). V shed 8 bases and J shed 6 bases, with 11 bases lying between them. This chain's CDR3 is CASGGPGNSPLHF. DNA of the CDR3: TGTGCCAGCGGTGGGCCTGGTAATTCACCCCTCCACTTT.

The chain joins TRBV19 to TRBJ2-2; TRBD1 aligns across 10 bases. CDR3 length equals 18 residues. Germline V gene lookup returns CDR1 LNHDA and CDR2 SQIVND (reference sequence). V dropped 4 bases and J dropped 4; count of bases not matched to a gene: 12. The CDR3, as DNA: TGTGCCAGTAGTACCCTTACCTCTGGACAGGGGGTCACCGGGGAGCTGTTTTTT. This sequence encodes CASSTLTSGQGVTGELFF.

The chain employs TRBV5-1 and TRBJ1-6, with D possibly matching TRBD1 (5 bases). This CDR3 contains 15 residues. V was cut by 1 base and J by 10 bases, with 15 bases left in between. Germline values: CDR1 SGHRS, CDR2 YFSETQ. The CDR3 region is CASSLNSGLGSPLHF. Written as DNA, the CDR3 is TGCGCCAGCAGCTTGAATTCAGGGCTGGGATCACCCCTCCACTTT.

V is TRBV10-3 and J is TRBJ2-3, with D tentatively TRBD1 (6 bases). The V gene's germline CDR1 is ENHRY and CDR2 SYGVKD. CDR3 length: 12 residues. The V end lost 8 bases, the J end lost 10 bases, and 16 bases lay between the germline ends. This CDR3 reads CAIGVTGMSQYF. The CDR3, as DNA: TGTGCCATCGGGGTAACAGGGATGTCGCAGTATTTT.

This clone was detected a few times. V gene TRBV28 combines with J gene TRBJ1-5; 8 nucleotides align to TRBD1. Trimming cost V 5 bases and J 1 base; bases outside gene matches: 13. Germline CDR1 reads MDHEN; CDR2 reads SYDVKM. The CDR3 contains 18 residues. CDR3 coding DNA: TGTGCCAGCAGTACCCAGGGGGCGCGGATTCGAAGCAATCAGCCCCAGCATTTT. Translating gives CASSTQGARIRSNQPQHF.

The CDR3 nucleotides are TGCGCCAGCAGCTTGGCCCCGACAGGTACTAGCACAGATACGCAGTATTTT. Amino acids: CASSLAPTGTSTDTQYF. The V gene is TRBV5-1, the J gene TRBJ2-3; D is possibly TRBD1 (6 bases). There are 17 residues in the CDR3. Germline CDR1 is SGHRS and CDR2 is YFSETQ. Trimming removed 0 bases at V and 0 bases at J, with 14 bases between. Supplemented by reference TRBV5-1 and TRBJ2-3, the full variable domain reads KAGVTQTPRYLIKTRGQQVTLSCSPISGHRSVSWYQQTPGQGLQFLFEYFSETQRNKGNFPGRFSGRQFSNSRSEMNVSTLELGDSALYLCASSLAPTGTSTDTQYFGPGTRLTVL.

CDR3 region: CASSPQTGGSYNEQFF. DNA for the CDR3: TGTGCCAGCAGCCCCCAAACGGGGGGGTCCTACAATGAGCAGTTCTTC. The V call is TRBV9, the J call TRBJ2-1; 8 nucleotides match TRBD2. V lost 4 bases to trimming and J lost 1 base; unmatched junction nucleotides: 7. CDR1 is SGDLS, CDR2 YYNGEE, per germline. CDR3 length equals 16 residues.

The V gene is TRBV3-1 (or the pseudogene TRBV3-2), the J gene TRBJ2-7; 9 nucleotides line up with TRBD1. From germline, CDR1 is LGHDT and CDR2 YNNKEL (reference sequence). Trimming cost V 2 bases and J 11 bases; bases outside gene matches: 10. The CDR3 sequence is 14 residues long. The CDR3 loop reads CASSQTRGQGEEYF. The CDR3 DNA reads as TGTGCCAGCAGCCAAACCCGGGGACAGGGAGAGGAGTACTTC.

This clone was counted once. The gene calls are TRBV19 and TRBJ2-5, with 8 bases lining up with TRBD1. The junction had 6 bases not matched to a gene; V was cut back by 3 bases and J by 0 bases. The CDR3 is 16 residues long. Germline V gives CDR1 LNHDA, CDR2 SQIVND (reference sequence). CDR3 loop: CASSIPGQAHQETQYF. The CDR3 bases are TGTGCCAGTAGTATTCCGGGACAGGCGCACCAAGAGACCCAGTACTTC.

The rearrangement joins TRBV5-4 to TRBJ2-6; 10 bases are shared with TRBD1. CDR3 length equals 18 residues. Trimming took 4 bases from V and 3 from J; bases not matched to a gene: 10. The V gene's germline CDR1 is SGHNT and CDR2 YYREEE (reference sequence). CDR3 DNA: TGTGCCAGCAGCATCTTCCGGGACAGGGGTTTTGGGGCCAACGTCCTGACTTTC. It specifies CASSIFRDRGFGANVLTF.

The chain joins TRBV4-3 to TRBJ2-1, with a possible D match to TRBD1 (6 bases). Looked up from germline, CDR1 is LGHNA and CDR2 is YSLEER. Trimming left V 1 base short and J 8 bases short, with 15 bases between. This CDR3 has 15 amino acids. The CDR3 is CASSQVMGAFHEQFF. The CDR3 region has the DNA TGCGCCAGCAGCCAAGTGATGGGGGCATTCCATGAGCAGTTCTTC.

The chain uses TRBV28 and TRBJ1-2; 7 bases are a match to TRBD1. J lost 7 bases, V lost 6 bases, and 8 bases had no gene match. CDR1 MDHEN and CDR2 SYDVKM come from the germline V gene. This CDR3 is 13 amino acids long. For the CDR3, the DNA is TGTGCCAGCAGACTGGAGGGGGCGCGTGGCTACACCTTC. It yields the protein CASRLEGARGYTF.